The 4 T cell receptor beta chains below all came from one sample that was sequenced in a study of T-cell memory formation after mild COVID-19. Using its own MiXCR run on the 5' RACE reads, TCRdb lists one record per CDR3 protein. In the table there are around 210,000 distinct CDR3 sequences, about 9.2% of which are singletons. Source material: PBMCs or a T cell subset sorted from them (not recorded which). These receptors all stem from a man younger than 30 who had mild COVID-19 (a few samples of this study predate the infection). Cell type and time point are not known.

The V and J genes are TRBV12-3 or TRBV12-4 and TRBJ2-3, with 7 bases aligning to TRBD1. V was clipped by 6 bases and J by 8 bases; unmatched bases: 14. This CDR3 is built from 15 residues. The CDR3 DNA sequence: TGTGCCAGCAGCCAACAGGGGCCGAATCCAGGTACGCAGTATTTT. Translating it yields CASSQQGPNPGTQYF.

This clonotype was found a few times. The chain carries TRBV6-5 and TRBJ2-1; maybe TRBD1 (6 bases). The CDR3 runs to 16 residues. Per the germline V gene, CDR1 is MNHEY and CDR2 is SVGAGI. V lost 2 bases and J 6 bases, leaving 17 bases between the germline ends. Here the CDR3 reads CASSYGYRVLVNEQFF. Here the CDR3 DNA reads TGTGCCAGCAGTTACGGGTACAGGGTGTTGGTCAATGAGCAGTTCTTC.

This sequence joins TRBV18 and TRBJ1-1; D perhaps matches TRBD1 (6 bases). CDR3 length equals 14 residues. Germline-derived CDR1 and CDR2 are KGHSH and LQKENI. Trimming stripped 5 bases from V and 1 base from J, with 11 bases between. Here the CDR3 DNA reads TGTGCCAGCTCAGCTCAGGGACAGAACACTGAAGCTTTCTTT. Amino acids: CASSAQGQNTEAFF. Full variable domain (rest looked up from reference TRBV18 and TRBJ1-1): NAGVMQNPRHLVRRRGQEARLRCSPMKGHSHVYWYRQLPEEGLKFMVYLQKENIIDESGMPKERFSAEFPKEGPSILRIQQVVRGDSAAYFCASSAQGQNTEAFFGQGTRLTVV.

In this sample, this clonotype turned up a few times. The chain is built from TRBV25-1 and TRBJ1-2; D perhaps matches TRBD1 (6 bases). V was pared by 4 bases and J by 0 bases, with 18 bases between. Looked up from germline, CDR1 is MGHDK and CDR2 is SYGVNS. This CDR3 is built from 17 residues. The CDR3 here is CASSVAAGALTNYGYTF. The CDR3 nucleotides are TGTGCCAGCAGTGTCGCCGCAGGGGCCCTAACTAACTATGGCTACACCTTC.